This note documents a single T cell receptor beta chain sequence. CDR3 length equals 14 residues. Between the trimmed V and J ends, which lost 0 bases and 7 bases, there was a span of 13 bases. CDR1 and CDR2 from the germline V gene are GTSNPN and SVGIG (reference sequence). These data are taken from a study of cytomegalovirus exposure and HLA in healthy donors. Amplification used 60 Vbeta primers and 13 Jbeta primers. Method: immunoSEQ multiplex PCR; TCRdb's copy keeps in-frame clones and lacks some. The data contain about 180,000 clones, over 70% of them singletons. Sequenced material: PBMCs. The chain has TRBV30 and TRBJ1-5; D gene ambiguous. The clonotype was recovered from a male donor in good health and CMV-seronegative. Here the CDR3 DNA reads TGTGCCTGGAGTGTATTTGGCAGTGAACAGCCCCAGCATTTT. Translation: CAWSVFGSEQPQHF.